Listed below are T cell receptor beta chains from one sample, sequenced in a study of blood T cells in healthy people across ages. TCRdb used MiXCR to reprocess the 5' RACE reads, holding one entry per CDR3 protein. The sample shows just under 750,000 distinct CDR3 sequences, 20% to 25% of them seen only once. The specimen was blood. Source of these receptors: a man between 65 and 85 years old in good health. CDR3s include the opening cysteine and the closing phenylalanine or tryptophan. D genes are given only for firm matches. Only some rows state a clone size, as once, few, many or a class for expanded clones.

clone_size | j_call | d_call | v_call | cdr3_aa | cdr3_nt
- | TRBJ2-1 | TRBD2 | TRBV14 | CASSQDQWTSVYGEQFF | TGTGCCAGCAGCCAAGACCAGTGGACTAGCGTATATGGTGAGCAGTTCTTC
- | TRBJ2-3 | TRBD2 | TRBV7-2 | CASSLAGTSGATDTQYF | TGTGCCAGCAGCTTAGCGGGGACTAGCGGGGCGACAGATACGCAGTATTTT
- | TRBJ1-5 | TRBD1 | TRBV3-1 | CASSDRGNQPQHF | TGTGCCAGCAGCGACAGGGGCAATCAGCCCCAGCATTTT
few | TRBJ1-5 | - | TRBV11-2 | CASSSHLGSGNQPQHF | TGTGCCAGCAGCTCCCACTTGGGGAGTGGGAATCAGCCCCAGCATTTT
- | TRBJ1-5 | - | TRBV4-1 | CASSQDLGSGPQHF | TGCGCCAGCAGCCAAGATCTGGGGTCCGGGCCCCAGCATTTT
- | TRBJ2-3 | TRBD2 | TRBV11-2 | CASSHSLAGGDTQYF | TGTGCCAGCAGCCACAGCTTAGCGGGAGGAGATACGCAGTATTTT
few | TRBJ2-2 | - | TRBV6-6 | CASILSGNTGELFF | TGTGCCAGCATCCTTAGCGGGAACACCGGGGAGCTGTTTTTT
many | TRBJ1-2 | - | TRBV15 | CATRGWQGPNYGYTF | TGTGCCACCAGGGGATGGCAGGGACCCAACTATGGCTACACCTTC
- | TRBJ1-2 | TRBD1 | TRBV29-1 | CSVGGQGAFSGYTF | TGCAGCGTTGGAGGCCAGGGGGCTTTTAGTGGCTACACCTTC
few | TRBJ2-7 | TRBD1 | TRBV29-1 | CSVKQGAYGQYF | TGCAGCGTAAAACAGGGGGCCTACGGGCAGTACTTC
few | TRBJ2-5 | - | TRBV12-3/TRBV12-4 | CASSPGSGIQETQYF | TGTGCCAGCAGTCCCGGAAGTGGTATCCAAGAGACCCAGTACTTC
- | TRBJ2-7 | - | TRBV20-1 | CSAPDSAELKQYF | TGCAGTGCCCCCGACTCTGCGGAGTTAAAGCAGTACTTC
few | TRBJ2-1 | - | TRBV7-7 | CASSLGTTHDNEQFF | TGTGCCAGCAGCCTAGGGACAACCCATGACAATGAGCAGTTCTTC
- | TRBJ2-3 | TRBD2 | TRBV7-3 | CASSLRGGRRGTDTQYF | TGTGCCAGCAGCTTAAGGGGCGGGAGAAGAGGCACAGATACGCAGTATTTT
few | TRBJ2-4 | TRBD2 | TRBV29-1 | CSVWSSGSRAKNIQYF | TGCAGCGTTTGGTCTAGCGGGAGTCGAGCCAAAAACATTCAGTACTTC
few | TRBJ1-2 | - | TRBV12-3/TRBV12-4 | CASRMRGGRYGYTF | TGTGCCAGCAGAATGAGAGGGGGTAGATATGGCTACACCTTC
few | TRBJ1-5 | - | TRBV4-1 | CASSQESGRESQPQHF | TGCGCCAGCAGCCAAGAATCGGGCAGGGAGAGCCAGCCCCAGCATTTT
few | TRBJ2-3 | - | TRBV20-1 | CSPTYTTDTQYF | TGCAGTCCAACATATACGACAGATACGCAGTATTTT
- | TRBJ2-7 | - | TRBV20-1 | CSASQGGGYEQYF | TGCAGTGCTAGTCAGGGGGGAGGCTACGAGCAGTACTTC
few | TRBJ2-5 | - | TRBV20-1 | CSARARGLFSFQETQYF | TGCAGTGCTAGAGCCCGCGGACTGTTTTCATTCCAAGAGACCCAGTACTTC
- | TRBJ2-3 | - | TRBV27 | CASRDSFTDTQYF | TGTGCCAGCAGGGACAGTTTCACAGATACGCAGTATTTT
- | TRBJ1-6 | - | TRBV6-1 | CASSDRDYGSPLHF | TGTGCCAGCAGTGACCGGGACTATGGATCACCCCTCCACTTT
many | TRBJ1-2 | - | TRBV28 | CASSLWARQAPLGGYTF | TGTGCCAGCAGTTTATGGGCTAGACAGGCCCCCCTCGGCGGCTACACCTTC
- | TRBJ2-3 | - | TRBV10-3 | CAISGVKRTGGGDTQYF | TGTGCCATCAGTGGGGTGAAACGGACAGGTGGAGGGGATACGCAGTATTTT
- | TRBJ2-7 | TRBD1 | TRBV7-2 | CASRRRDSFYEQYF | TGTGCCAGCAGACGCAGGGACAGCTTCTACGAGCAGTACTTC
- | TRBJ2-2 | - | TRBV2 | CASRGGDTNTGELFF | TGTGCCAGCAGAGGGGGGGACACGAACACCGGGGAGCTGTTTTTT
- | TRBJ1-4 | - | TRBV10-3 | CAISESGGSEEKLFF | TGTGCCATCAGTGAGTCTGGGGGGTCAGAAGAAAAACTGTTTTTT
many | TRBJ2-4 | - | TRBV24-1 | CATSDSRYRLAKNIQYF | TGTGCCACCAGTGACTCGAGATATAGACTAGCCAAAAACATTCAGTACTTC
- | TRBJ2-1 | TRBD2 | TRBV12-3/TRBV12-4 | CASRLAGGLPYNEQFF | TGTGCCAGCAGACTAGCGGGGGGACTCCCCTACAATGAGCAGTTCTTC
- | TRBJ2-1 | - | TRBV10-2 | CASSMGPGEFF | TGCGCCAGCAGTATGGGGCCTGGGGAGTTCTTC
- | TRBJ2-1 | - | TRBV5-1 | CASSSLYGEQFF | TGCGCCAGCAGCAGCTTGTACGGTGAGCAGTTCTTC
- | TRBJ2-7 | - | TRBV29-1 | CSVEGQNYEQYF | TGCAGCGTTGAAGGGCAGAACTACGAGCAGTACTTC
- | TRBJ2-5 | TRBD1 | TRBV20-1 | CSPTQGAGQEAQYF | TGCAGTCCAACACAGGGGGCAGGACAAGAGGCCCAGTACTTC
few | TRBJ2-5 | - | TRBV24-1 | CATSDPGPTDRTQYF | TGTGCCACCAGTGATCCCGGGCCAACGGATCGGACCCAGTACTTC
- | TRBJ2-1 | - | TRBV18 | CASSPNLGDNEQFF | TGTGCCAGCTCACCAAATCTAGGGGACAATGAGCAGTTCTTC
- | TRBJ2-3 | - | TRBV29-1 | CSTTRGEGTDTQYF | TGCAGCACCACTCGGGGCGAAGGCACAGATACGCAGTATTTT
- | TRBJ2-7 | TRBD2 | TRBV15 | CATSRDLAGDTYEQYF | TGTGCCACCAGCAGAGATCTAGCGGGGGATACCTACGAGCAGTACTTC
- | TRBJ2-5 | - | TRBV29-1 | CSVEVVGAETQYF | TGCAGCGTTGAAGTGGTAGGAGCAGAGACCCAGTACTTC
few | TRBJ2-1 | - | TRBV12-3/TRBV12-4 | CASRSSGSYNEQFF | TGTGCCAGCAGATCCTCGGGTTCATACAATGAGCAGTTCTTC
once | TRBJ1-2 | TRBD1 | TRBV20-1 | CSANVRGDYVYTF | TGCAGTGCTAACGTCAGGGGGGACTATGTCTACACCTTC
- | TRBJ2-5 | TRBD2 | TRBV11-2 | CASSLDRLAGTKRPQYF | TGTGCCAGCAGCTTAGATCGCCTAGCGGGAACCAAGAGACCCCAGTACTTC
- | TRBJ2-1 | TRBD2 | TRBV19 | CASTGGSTMVEQFF | TGTGCCAGTACGGGGGGGTCTACAATGGTTGAGCAGTTCTTC
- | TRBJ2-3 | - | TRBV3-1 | CASSQELASGTQYF | TGTGCCAGCAGCCAAGAACTTGCGTCAGGTACGCAGTATTTT
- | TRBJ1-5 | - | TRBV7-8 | CASSTRGPQHF | TGTGCCAGCAGCACCAGGGGACCCCAGCATTTT
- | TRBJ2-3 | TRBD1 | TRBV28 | CASRFGAGGVTDTQYF | TGTGCCAGCAGATTCGGGGCAGGGGGCGTCACAGATACGCAGTATTTT